This T cell receptor (beta chain) is drawn from a study of blood T cell repertoires in COVID-19 (dated by TCRdb to the early 2020s). In the study overall: Collaborator samples came from the United States, Italy and Spain and covered acute and convalescent phases of COVID-19. The prospective study material was composed of cDNA or gDNA derived from T cells, B-cell-depleted T cells, or PBMCs. Where HLA class I and class II types were available, the types were taken from metadata supplied by the sample provider, not from assay-based typing. The samples were drawn from two sources: the first 160 participants of the ongoing ImmuneRACE study, and 950 to 1,500 subjects contributed by 6 global collaborators. The dataset comprised deeply sampled blood TCRbeta repertoires from subjects exposed to, actively infected with, or recovered from COVID-19. Nearly every sample came with metadata listing a de-identified subject ID, COVID-19 status, age in years and sex. The repertoires were released in a freely available public database meant as a resource for research on the immune response to SARS-CoV-2.

What the research found in general, with its limitations: The quantity of clinical and demographic metadata differed by source and by participant and was supplied without curation.

Collaborating institutions collected whole blood in K2EDTA tubes following their own protocols. For TCRbeta analysis, collaborators shipped samples as frozen whole blood, isolated PBMCs, or DNA extracted from either of those sample types. On this clone: It has no known antigen specificity. No per-base quality is available; no much larger clone lies one base away.

Counted from cysteine to phenylalanine, this CDR3 has 15 amino acids. Just the 45-base CDR3 DNA is kept, in frame starting at base 1. At the junction V is shortened by 0 bases and J by 7 bases, with 10 bases in between. CDR1 and CDR2 were assigned from the germline V gene (reference sequence) as LNHDA and SQIVND. TCRbeta CDR3 regions were amplified from genomic DNA using the immunoSEQ Assay, a bias-controlled multiplex PCR. The paper's processing steps were these. Nucleated cell counts per sample were estimated from amplification of reference gene primers within the assay. To quantify the absolute abundance of each unique TCRbeta CDR3 rearrangement, sequence reads were collapsed and filtered. For each sample, productive Simpson clonality was calculated as the square root of Simpson's diversity index across productive rearrangements. The clones in this table, taken by TCRdb from immuneACCESS, are in-frame only. Not every clone is retained; where verified, under half of the shortfall comes from an unresolved V gene, and the cause of the rest is unknown. V and J calls and clone size come straight from that table; D and trimming were deduced from the DNA. The sample yields about 140,000 clones; more than 60% were counted once. The biggest ten clones account for approximately 16% of the sample.

Specimen: peripheral blood. The sequence is built from TRBV19 and TRBJ1-6; tentative D gene TRBD1, with 6 bases matching. This sequence originates from a man in his forties or fifties with acute or convalescent COVID-19. CDR3 protein: CASSIDPTGNSPLHF. The nucleotides are TGTGCCAGTAGTATAGACCCCACAGGGAATTCACCCCTCCACTTT.